One sample yielded the 26 T cell receptor beta chains listed below, sequenced in a study of T-cell reconstitution after alpha-beta-depleted transplantation in children. Researchers prepared the TCRbeta library using unique molecular identifiers, the study reports. TCRdb re-called the PCR reads with MiXCR, one entry per CDR3 protein. Of approximately 500,000 distinct CDR3 sequences in the sample, about 10% were seen once. Sequenced material: PBMCs, taken before TCRalphabeta/CD19-depleted stem cell transplant. These receptors came from a child aged 2-15 years with inherited bone marrow failure, due to receive a stem cell transplant.

This clonotype was observed many times. This chain links TRBV20-1 with TRBJ2-1; no reliable D call. Per the germline V gene, CDR1 is DFQATT and CDR2 is SNEGSKA (reference sequence). The CDR3 is 12 amino acids. This CDR3 is CSTNPNRNEQFF. Here the CDR3 DNA reads TGCTCCACCAACCCGAACCGCAATGAGCAGTTCTTC.

This clonotype was observed many times. This chain links TRBV11-2 with TRBJ2-2; 7 nucleotides line up with TRBD1. V lost 3 bases to trimming and J lost 3 bases; unmatched junction nucleotides: 1. The CDR3 extends over 14 amino acids. Germline CDR1 is SGHAT and CDR2 is FQNNGV. In DNA, the CDR3 is TGTGCCAGCAGCTTTACAGGGGACACCGGGGAGCTGTTTTTT. Translation gives CASSFTGDTGELFF.

This clonotype was counted many times. This sequence joins TRBV30 and TRBJ2-7; either TRBD1 or TRBD2 may fit D (5 bases each). V was pared by 3 bases and J by 2 bases, with 17 bases between. The CDR3 is 15 amino acids. Germline loops: CDR1 GTSNPN, CDR2 SVGIG (reference sequence). Here the CDR3 reads CAWSPSGTYPYEQYF. The CDR3 bases are TGTGCCTGGAGCCCTTCGGGGACGTACCCCTACGAGCAGTACTTC. The full variable domain, in which reference TRBV30 and TRBJ2-7 provide the parts outside the CDR3, is SQTIHQWPATLVQPVGSPLSLECTVEGTSNPNLYWYRQAAGRGLQLLFYSVGIGQISSEVPQNLSASRPQDRQFILSSKKLLLSDSGFYLCAWSPSGTYPYEQYFGPGTRLTVT.

This clonotype was seen repeatedly, ten times or more. The chain couples TRBV24-1 to TRBJ2-3; D is perhaps TRBD1 (5 bases). V dropped 4 bases and J dropped 1 base, with 14 bases sitting between them. This CDR3 comprises 16 residues. Per the germline V gene, CDR1 is KGHDR and CDR2 is SFDVKD. The CDR3 DNA sequence: TGTGCCACCAGTGACAGACAGACCTCTGGCACAGATACGCAGTATTTT. Encoded protein: CATSDRQTSGTDTQYF.

This clonotype was found many times. The rearrangement joins TRBV20-1 to TRBJ2-5; the match to TRBD2 covers 7 bases. The germline V gene has CDR1 DFQATT and CDR2 SNEGSKA (reference sequence). The CDR3 spans 13 residues. J lost 5 bases, V lost 2 bases, and 5 bases had no gene match. The CDR3: CSARWEGIETQYF. The CDR3 DNA reads as TGCAGTGCTAGATGGGAGGGTATTGAGACCCAGTACTTC.

This clonotype showed up just a few times. The chain joins TRBV15 to TRBJ2-3; D is possibly TRBD1 (7 bases). V gave up 0 bases and J gave up 4 bases, with 11 bases separating them. The germline V gene has CDR1 LNHNV and CDR2 YYDKDF (reference sequence). CDR3 size: 15 residues. The CDR3 is CATSRETGEADTQYF. The CDR3 nucleotides are TGTGCCACCAGCAGAGAAACAGGGGAGGCAGATACGCAGTATTTT. The full variable domain, rest sourced from reference TRBV15 and TRBJ2-3, is DAMVIQNPRYQVTQFGKPVTLSCSQTLNHNVMYWYQQKSSQAPKLLFHYYDKDFNNEADTPDNFQSRRPNTSFCFLDIRSPGLGDTAMYLCATSRETGEADTQYFGPGTRLTVL.

This clonotype was observed a handful of times. The chain combines TRBV25-1 with TRBJ2-3; D gene ambiguous. The CDR3 has 17 residues. Trimming removed 3 bases from V and 5 bases from J, with 21 bases in between. CDR1 is MGHDK, CDR2 SYGVNS, per germline. The CDR3 DNA follows: TGTGCCAGCAGTGATTACACCACTGGGTCGTACCTAGATACGCAGTATTTT. It encodes CASSDYTTGSYLDTQYF.

This clonotype was picked up many times. The chain has TRBV15 and TRBJ2-3; D is unclear. Trimming shortened V by 7 bases and J by 2 bases, and 13 bases separated the two germline ends. The CDR3 contains 14 residues. Germline V CDR1 and CDR2: LNHNV, YYDKDF (reference sequence). The CDR3 DNA reads TGTGCCACCAACCTAGGGCTTCCCACAGATACGCAGTATTTT. This codes for CATNLGLPTDTQYF.

This clonotype was counted at least ten times. This chain links TRBV12-3 or TRBV12-4 with TRBJ2-7; 8 bases agree with TRBD1. The CDR3 is made up of 16 amino acids. Trimming at V came to 7 bases and at J to 2 bases, leaving 13 bases not matched to a gene. The CDR3 is CASTPRSRGQTYEQYF. The CDR3 DNA reads TGTGCCAGCACTCCCAGGAGCAGGGGGCAAACCTACGAGCAGTACTTC.

This clonotype was observed many times. The chain carries TRBV29-1 and TRBJ1-1; 10 nucleotides agree with TRBD1. CDR3 length equals 17 residues. Germline trimming cut 4 bases from V and 1 base from J; bases unmatched to any gene: 12. The germline CDR1 and CDR2 sequences are SQVTM and ANQGSEA. The DNA for the CDR3 is TGCAGCGTTGTCCCCTTCGGACAGGGGGTATCGAACACTGAAGCTTTCTTT. This translates into CSVVPFGQGVSNTEAFF.

This clonotype has at least ten counts. The chain joins TRBV7-2 to TRBJ1-2; TRBD1 might be the D (5 bases). This CDR3 comprises 16 residues. Trimming shortened V by 1 base and J by 6 bases, and 18 bases separated the two germline ends. Germline CDR1 and CDR2: SGHTA and FQGNSA. The CDR3 bases are TGTGCCAGCAGCTTAGTTTCAGGGAGAGGCCTCAATGGCTACACCTTC. Translating gives CASSLVSGRGLNGYTF.

This clonotype was counted ten times or more. The rearrangement uses TRBV5-4 and TRBJ1-2; 12 bases are a match to TRBD1. Germline CDR1 reads SGHNT; CDR2 reads YYREEE (reference sequence). The CDR3 extends over 14 amino acids. The V gene end was trimmed by 3 bases and the J gene end by 7 bases; junction bases not matched to a gene: 4. CDR3 DNA sequence: TGTGCCAGCAGCTCTCCGGGACAGGGGGCTGGCTACACCTTC. Translation: CASSSPGQGAGYTF.

With regard to this clonotype: One base away lies a much larger clone, so this may be a sequencing read error. This rearrangement joins TRBV12-3 or TRBV12-4 to TRBJ2-7, with D tentatively TRBD1 (5 bases). The length of the CDR3 is 13 residues. For the CDR3, the DNA is TGTGCCTGCAGTTTTGGTCCAGGGCGCGAGCAGTACTTC. Protein sequence: CACSFGPGREQYF.

This clonotype was detected many times. The V and J genes are TRBV6-4 and TRBJ2-3; 9 bases are a match to TRBD2. This CDR3 spans 17 amino acids. The trim removed 0 bases at V and 6 bases at J, leaving 10 bases unmatched. The V gene's germline CDR1 is MRHNA and CDR2 SNTAGT. Here the CDR3 reads CASSDSTSAGGSDTQYF. The CDR3 region has the DNA TGTGCCAGCAGTGACTCGACCTCAGCGGGAGGTTCTGATACGCAGTATTTT.

This clonotype was counted only a few times. The rearrangement joins TRBV5-1 to TRBJ2-1, with a possible D match to TRBD1 (5 bases). V was trimmed by 4 bases and J by 5 bases, leaving 10 bases between them. The CDR3 runs to 13 residues. Germline loops: CDR1 SGHRS, CDR2 YFSETQ. The DNA of the CDR3 is TGCGCCAGCAGCCAAGGGGCCCACAATGAGCAGTTCTTC. This sequence encodes CASSQGAHNEQFF.

This clonotype showed up just a few times. The V call is TRBV4-3, the J call TRBJ2-1; TRBD2 matches 7 bases. Germline V lookup: CDR1 LGHNA, CDR2 YSLEER. The CDR3 is 16 amino acids. With 2 bases clipped from V and 6 bases from J, the junction kept 10 bases outside the gene matches. As DNA, the CDR3 is TGCGCCAGCAGCCAACACCCGGGGGGTGCCTTCAATGAGCAGTTCTTC. The encoded protein is CASSQHPGGAFNEQFF.

In this sample, this clonotype turned up many times. The J gene is TRBJ1-2, the V gene TRBV20-1; D call uncertain. Germline CDR1 DFQATT, CDR2 SNEGSKA (reference sequence). This CDR3 contains 11 residues. Trimming pared 6 bases from V and 4 bases from J, leaving 9 bases between. The CDR3, as DNA: TGCAGTGCCCGAGGGAGCTATGGCTACACCTTC. This translates into CSARGSYGYTF.

Many counts were recorded for this clonotype. The CDR3 loop reads CASRAFGESTGELFF. CDR3 DNA sequence: TGTGCCAGCAGAGCCTTTGGGGAGAGCACCGGGGAGCTGTTTTTT. The chain recombines TRBV2 with TRBJ2-2; TRBD2 might be the D (5 bases). The length of the CDR3 is 15 residues. Germline CDR1 and CDR2: SNHLY and FYNNEI. V lost 6 bases to trimming and J lost 4 bases, with 15 bases between them.

The V and J genes are TRBV10-3 and TRBJ2-7; 9 bases are shared with TRBD2. Losses at the gene ends were 9 bases for V and 1 base for J; bases not matched to a gene: 1. Germline CDR1 reads ENHRY; CDR2 reads SYGVKD. CDR3 size: 12 residues. CDR3 sequence: CAISGGSYEQYV. The CDR3 nucleotides read TGTGCCATTAGCGGGGGTTCCTACGAGCAGTACGTC.

This clonotype occurred many times. The chain is built from TRBV20-1 and TRBJ2-3; weak D call: TRBD2 (5 bases). V was clipped by 0 bases and J by 6 bases, with 10 bases between them. The length of the CDR3 is 13 residues. The germline V gene encodes CDR1 DFQATT and CDR2 SNEGSKA (reference sequence). The CDR3 nucleotides read TGCAGTGCTAGAGATGGGAGTGGGGATACGCAGTATTTT. Translating it yields CSARDGSGDTQYF.

This clonotype was seen repeatedly, ten times or more. This chain connects TRBV9 to TRBJ1-5; D possibly corresponds to TRBD1 (5 bases). CDR1 is SGDLS and CDR2 is YYNGEE in the germline V gene. The V and J ends lost 2 bases and 0 bases respectively, with 9 bases between them. CDR3 length: 15 residues. The CDR3 region is CASSVAGHSNQPQHF. CDR3 bases: TGTGCCAGCAGCGTCGCGGGGCATAGCAATCAGCCCCAGCATTTT.

This clonotype was seen ten or more times. The V and J genes are TRBV21-1 and TRBJ1-5; whether TRBD1, the table's D call, matches the DNA was not checked. TRBV21-1 is shown as a pseudogene. The CDR3 length is 18 residues. This CDR3 is CASSKNLIGDRDNQPQHF. CDR3 coding DNA: TGTGCCAGCAGCAAAAATTTAATCGGGGACAGGGACAATCAGCCCCAGCATTTT.

This clonotype has at least ten counts. The CDR3 is CASSLKGWTKKAAETQYF. CDR3 sequence (DNA): TGTGCCAGCAGCTTAAAAGGGTGGACTAAAAAGGCGGCAGAGACCCAGTACTTC. The chain joins TRBV11-1 to TRBJ2-5, with TRBD2 as a possible D gene (6 bases). Per germline, CDR1 SGHAT and CDR2 FQDESV (reference sequence). V lost 2 bases and J 4 bases, leaving 23 bases between the germline ends. The CDR3 totals 18 residues.

This clonotype was found many times. V usage is TRBV7-9 and J usage is TRBJ1-5; 7 positions agree with TRBD1. CDR1 is SEHNR and CDR2 is FQNEAQ in the germline V gene (reference sequence). This CDR3 region has 16 residues. Trimming removed 3 bases from V and 3 bases from J; junction bases left unmatched: 8. CDR3 nucleotides: TGTGCCAGCAGCTTCGACAGGGCAAGGGACAATCAGCCCCAGCATTTT. As protein: CASSFDRARDNQPQHF.

This clonotype was recorded many times. The rearrangement uses TRBV15 and TRBJ2-1; the match to TRBD2 covers 15 bases. With V trimmed by 3 bases and J by 3 bases, 3 bases remained unmatched. The CDR3 is 17 residues long. From germline, CDR1 is LNHNV and CDR2 YYDKDF (reference sequence). CDR3 coding DNA: TGTGCCACCAGCAGCGGACTAGCGGGAGGGAACTACAATGAGCAGTTCTTC. Translating it yields CATSSGLAGGNYNEQFF.

The J gene is TRBJ1-4, the V gene TRBV6-5; D remains ambiguous. CDR1 is MNHEY and CDR2 is SVGAGI in the germline V gene. V was pared by 2 bases and J by 8 bases, with 9 bases between. The length of the CDR3 is 13 residues. The CDR3 nucleotides are TGTGCCAGCAGTTACGGGGATTGGGAAAAACTGTTTTTT. Protein product: CASSYGDWEKLFF.